The 5 T cell receptor beta chains listed next were all sequenced from one sample in a study of beta chain features in type 1 diabetes. TCRB transcripts that were expressed got sequenced, as all of the isolated RNA had been reverse transcribed. Measured with immunoSEQ multiplex PCR; TCRdb has only the in-frame clones, and not every one. The sample contains about 210,000 clones, approximately 10% of which appear only once. Sequenced material: central memory CD4+ T cells from blood. These receptors all stem from a man between 18 and 35 years old in good health.

This clone has a handful of counts. The chain has TRBV29-1 and TRBJ2-5; 15 nucleotides agree with TRBD2. This CDR3 has 16 amino acids. Per the germline V gene, CDR1 is SQVTM and CDR2 is ANQGSEA. V dropped 0 bases and J dropped 6; count of bases not matched to a gene: 5. DNA of the CDR3: TGCAGCGTTGAAGATAGGACTAGCGGGAGGGTGAAGACCCAGTACTTC. Amino acid sequence: CSVEDRTSGRVKTQYF.

The genes are TRBV5-1 and TRBJ2-1; 7 positions match TRBD2. The CDR3 is 15 residues long. Per the germline V gene, CDR1 is SGHRS and CDR2 is YFSETQ. Germline trimming cut 0 bases from V and 8 bases from J; bases unmatched to any gene: 8. The DNA for the CDR3 is TGCGCCAGCAGCTTGGAGGGCGGGAGTGGAGATGAGCAGTTCTTC. This codes for CASSLEGGSGDEQFF.

The chain combines TRBV5-1 with TRBJ2-1, with 10 bases identical to TRBD1. The CDR3 loop spans 14 amino acids. V was clipped by 3 bases and J by 7 bases; unmatched bases: 4. Looked up from germline, CDR1 is SGHRS and CDR2 is YFSETQ. The CDR3 DNA sequence: TGCGCCAGCAGCTGGGGGACAGGGGAGAATGAGCAGTTCTTC. This encodes CASSWGTGENEQFF.

The gene calls are TRBV7-6 and TRBJ2-7, with D possibly matching TRBD1 (7 bases). This CDR3 region has 14 residues. The V end was cut by 3 bases, the J end by 5 bases, with 14 bases between. Germline CDR1 is SGHVS and CDR2 is FNYEAQ. The CDR3: CASSFKGRGDEQYF. In nucleotides, the CDR3 is TGTGCCAGCAGCTTTAAAGGCAGGGGGGACGAGCAGTACTTC.

This clone appeared a few times. This chain connects TRBV18 to TRBJ2-7; no firm D call. V was shortened by 3 bases and J by 0 bases, with 9 bases between the two germline ends. CDR3 length: 14 amino acids. CDR1 KGHSH and CDR2 LQKENI come from the germline V gene. The CDR3 nucleotides read TGTGCCAGCTCACCCGATTTTGGCTCCTACGAGCAGTACTTC. Protein sequence: CASSPDFGSYEQYF.